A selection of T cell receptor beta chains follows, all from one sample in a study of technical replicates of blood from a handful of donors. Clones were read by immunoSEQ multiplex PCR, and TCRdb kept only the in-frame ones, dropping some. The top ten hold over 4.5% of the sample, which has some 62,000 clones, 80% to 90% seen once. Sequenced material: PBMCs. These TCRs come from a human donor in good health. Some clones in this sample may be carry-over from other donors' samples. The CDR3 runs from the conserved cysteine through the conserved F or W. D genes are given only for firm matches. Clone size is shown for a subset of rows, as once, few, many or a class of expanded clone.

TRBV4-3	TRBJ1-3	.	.	TGCGCCAGCAGCCGGGACTCCTACTCTGGAAACACCATATATTTT	CASSRDSYSGNTIYF
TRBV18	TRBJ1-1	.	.	TGTGCCAGCTCACCACCGACAGGTTCGTCGTGGGACACTGAAGCTTTCTTT	CASSPPTGSSWDTEAFF
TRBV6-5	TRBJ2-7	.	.	TGTGCCAGCAGTTACGTGGGCTCCGAGCAGTACTTC	CASSYVGSEQYF
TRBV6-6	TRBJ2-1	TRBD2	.	TGTGCCAGCACCCGAGGGGTCCAGCGGGGGTCCAATGAGCAGTTCTTC	CASTRGVQRGSNEQFF
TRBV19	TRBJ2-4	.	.	TGTGCCAGTAGTACCGCGGAGGGGGCCAAAAACATTCAGTACTTC	CASSTAEGAKNIQYF
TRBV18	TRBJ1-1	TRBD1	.	TGTGCCAGCTCACCTCCAGGGACAGGGAGACTAGAAGCTTTCTTT	CASSPPGTGRLEAFF
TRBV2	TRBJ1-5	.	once	TGTGCCACTTCATCAGGCGTTGGCAATCAGCCCCAGCATTTT	CATSSGVGNQPQHF
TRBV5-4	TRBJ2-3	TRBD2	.	TGTGCCAGCAGCTTCCCGGGACTAGGCACAGATACGCAGTATTTT	CASSFPGLGTDTQYF
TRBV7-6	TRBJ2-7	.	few	TGTGCCAGCAGCTTAGTATCCGGGTCCTCCTACGAGCAGTACTTC	CASSLVSGSSYEQYF
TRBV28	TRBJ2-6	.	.	TGTGCCACCCTAGCTGGGGCCAACGTCCTGACTTTC	CATLAGANVLTF
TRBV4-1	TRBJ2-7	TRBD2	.	TGCGCCAGCAGCCAAAGTCTAGCGGGAACCTACGAGCAGTACTTC	CASSQSLAGTYEQYF
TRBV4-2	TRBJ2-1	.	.	TGTGCCAGCGCCGGGGGTGCTAGCTTTTCCTACAATGAGCAGTTCTTC	CASAGGASFSYNEQFF
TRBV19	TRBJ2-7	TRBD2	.	TGTGCCAGTAGTATGATCGCGGGGGGGATCGAGCAGTACTTC	CASSMIAGGIEQYF
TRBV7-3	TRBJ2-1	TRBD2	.	TGTGCCAGCAGCTTGGCTAGCGGGAGTAGTGAGCAGTTCTTC	CASSLASGSSEQFF
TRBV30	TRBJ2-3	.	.	TGTGCCTGGACAAGGTCATCGGGAACGCAGTATTTT	CAWTRSSGTQYF
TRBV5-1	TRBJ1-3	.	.	TGCGCCAGCAGCTTGGACCCCCGGGGCAGGGGCGCTGGAAACACCATATATTTT	CASSLDPRGRGAGNTIYF
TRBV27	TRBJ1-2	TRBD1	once	TGTGCCAGCAGTTATGGGACAGGGCGAGGCTACACCTTC	CASSYGTGRGYTF
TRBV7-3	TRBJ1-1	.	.	TGTGCCAGCAGCTTAGAGGACGGACACCCGAACACTGAAGCTTTCTTT	CASSLEDGHPNTEAFF
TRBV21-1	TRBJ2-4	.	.	TGTGCCAGCCAAACACTAGGGAAAAACATTCAGTACTTC	CASQTLGKNIQYF
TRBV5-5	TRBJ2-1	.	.	TGTGCCAGCACCCGCGCCAATGAGCAGTTCTTC	CASTRANEQFF
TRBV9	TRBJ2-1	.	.	TGTGCCAGCAGCGTAGATAAATCCAATGAGCAGTTCTTC	CASSVDKSNEQFF
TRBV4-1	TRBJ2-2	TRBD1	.	TGCGCCAGCAGCCAAGCGGACAGGGCGGCCGGGGAGCTGTTTTTT	CASSQADRAAGELFF
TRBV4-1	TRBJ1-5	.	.	TGCGCCAGCAGCCTCTCCCAGGGCGGTAGGGATCAGCCCCAGCATTTT	CASSLSQGGRDQPQHF
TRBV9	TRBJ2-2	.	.	TGTGCCAGCAGCGTAGGGCCGATTTCCGGGGAGCTGTTTTTT	CASSVGPISGELFF
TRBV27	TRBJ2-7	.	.	TGTGCCATCCTCGGTTTCGGGGGTATCTACGAGCAGTACTTC	CAILGFGGIYEQYF
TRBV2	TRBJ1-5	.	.	TGTGCCAGCAGTCAGGACAGAGGGGATCAGCCCCAGCATTTT	CASSQDRGDQPQHF
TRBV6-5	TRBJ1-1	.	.	TGTGCCAGCAGTTATGCGGTGAACACTGAAGCTTTCTTT	CASSYAVNTEAFF
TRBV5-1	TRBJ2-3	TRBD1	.	TGCGCCAGCAGTCGGACAGGGGAAGATACGCAGTATTTT	CASSRTGEDTQYF
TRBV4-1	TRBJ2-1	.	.	TGCGCCAGCAGCGAACAATACAATGAGCAGTTCTTC	CASSEQYNEQFF
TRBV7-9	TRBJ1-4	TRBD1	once	TGTGCCAGCAGCCCCCCGACAGGGCGTAATGAAAAACTGTTTTTT	CASSPPTGRNEKLFF
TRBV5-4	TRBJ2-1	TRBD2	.	TGTGCCAGCAGCATGAATAGCGGGGATGAGCAGTTCTTC	CASSMNSGDEQFF
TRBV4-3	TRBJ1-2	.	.	TGCGCCAGCAGCCAAGTGGGTGGCAGGAACTATGGCTACACCTTC	CASSQVGGRNYGYTF
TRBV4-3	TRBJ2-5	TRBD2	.	TGCGCCAGCAGACTTCAGCGGGGGGCCGGGGGAGAGACCCAGTACTTC	CASRLQRGAGGETQYF
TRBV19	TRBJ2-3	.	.	TGTGCCACCCAGATACTAGTGGGCACAGATACGCAGTATTTT	CATQILVGTDTQYF
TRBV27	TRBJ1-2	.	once	TGTGCCAGCAGTTTCATCTCAGGGGAGGGCGGCTACACCTTC	CASSFISGEGGYTF
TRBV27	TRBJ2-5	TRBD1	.	TGTGCCAGCAGTCCCTACAGGGGCTATTACGCCCAGTACTTC	CASSPYRGYYAQYF
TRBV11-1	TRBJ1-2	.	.	TGTGCCAGCAGCTTAGCAGCGGACTATGGCTACACCTTC	CASSLAADYGYTF
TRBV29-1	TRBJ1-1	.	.	TGCAGCGTTGTATACTTGAACACTGAAGCTTTCTTT	CSVVYLNTEAFF
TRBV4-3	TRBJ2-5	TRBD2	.	TGCGCCAGCAGCCAAGTTCCTTTTACCGCTAGCGGGAGTAAAGAGACCCAGTACTTC	CASSQVPFTASGSKETQYF
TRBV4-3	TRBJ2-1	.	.	TGCGCCAGCAGCCACCCTGACCGGGGGGAGCAGTTCTTC	CASSHPDRGEQFF
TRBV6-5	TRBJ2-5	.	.	TGTGCCAGCAGCCCCATGAAGGGGCTCGGGGAGACCCAGTACTTC	CASSPMKGLGETQYF
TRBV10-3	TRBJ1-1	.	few	TGTGCCATCAGATCGGGGGGCAGGATTAACACTGAAGCTTTCTTT	CAIRSGGRINTEAFF
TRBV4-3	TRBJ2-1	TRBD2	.	TGCGCCAGCAGCTACTTAGCGGGAGAGGCCTACAATGAGCAGTTCTTC	CASSYLAGEAYNEQFF
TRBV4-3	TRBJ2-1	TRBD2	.	TGCGCCAGCAGCCAAGGGGAGGGCGTCGGTGAGCAGTTCTTC	CASSQGEGVGEQFF
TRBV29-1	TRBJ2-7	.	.	TGCAGCGTATACAGCTACTCCTACGAGCAGTACTTC	CSVYSYSYEQYF
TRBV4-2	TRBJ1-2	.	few	TGTGCCAGCAGCCAAGATCCAGGGGCGAACTATGGCTACACCTTC	CASSQDPGANYGYTF
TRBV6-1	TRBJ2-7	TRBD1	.	TGTGCCAGCAGTATTGACAGGGGCAACTACGAGCAGTACTTC	CASSIDRGNYEQYF
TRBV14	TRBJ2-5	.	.	TGTGCCAGCAGTCGCTACGGACTACCTCAAGAGACCCAGTACTTC	CASSRYGLPQETQYF
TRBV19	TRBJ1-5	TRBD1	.	TGTGCCAGTAGTACCGGGACAGGCCGTTCCCATGTTCAGCCCCAGCATTTT	CASSTGTGRSHVQPQHF
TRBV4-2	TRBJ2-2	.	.	TGTGCCAGCAGCCAACAAGGGCAGGGGAACACCGGGGAGCTGTTTTTT	CASSQQGQGNTGELFF